This T cell receptor (beta chain) was sequenced in a study of response to subunit inactivated influenza vaccine. V shed 6 bases and J 3 bases; nucleotides not matched to a gene: 12. The germline CDR1 and CDR2 sequences are SEHNR and FQNEAQ (reference sequence). There are 17 residues in the CDR3. Via MiXCR, TCRdb re-called the RT-PCR reads, giving one row per CDR3 protein. The sample holds 500,000 to 650,000 distinct CDR3 sequences; 6% to 9% are singletons and the top ten take 10% to 15%. The sequencing used PBMCs from blood, collected around 25 months after vaccination. The clonotype was recovered from a man in his fifties or sixties who received an inactivated influenza vaccine. The V and J genes are TRBV7-9 and TRBJ2-1, with 9 positions matching TRBD1. CDR3 residues: CASSYPAKDRGYNEQFF. The CDR3 DNA reads TGTGCCAGCAGTTATCCGGCCAAGGACAGGGGCTACAATGAGCAGTTCTTC.